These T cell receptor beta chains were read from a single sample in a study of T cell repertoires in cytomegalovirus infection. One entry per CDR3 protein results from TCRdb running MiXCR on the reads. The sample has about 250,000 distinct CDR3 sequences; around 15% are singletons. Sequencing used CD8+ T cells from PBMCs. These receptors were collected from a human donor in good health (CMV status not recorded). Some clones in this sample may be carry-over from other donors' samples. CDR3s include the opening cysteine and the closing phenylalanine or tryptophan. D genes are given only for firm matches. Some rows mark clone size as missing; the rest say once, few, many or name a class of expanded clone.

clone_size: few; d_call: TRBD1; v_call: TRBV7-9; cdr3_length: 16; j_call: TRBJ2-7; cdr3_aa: CASSPRDSPSSYEQYF; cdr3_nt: TGTGCCAGCAGCCCCCGGGACAGCCCTAGCTCCTACGAGCAGTACTTC
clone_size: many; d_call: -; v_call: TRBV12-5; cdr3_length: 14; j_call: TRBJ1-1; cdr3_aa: CASGLVQWNTEAFF; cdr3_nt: TGTGCTAGTGGTTTGGTACAGTGGAACACTGAAGCTTTCTTT
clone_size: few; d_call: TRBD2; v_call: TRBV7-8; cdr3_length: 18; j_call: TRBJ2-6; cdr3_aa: CASTHSGGANSGANVLTF; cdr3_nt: TGTGCCAGCACCCATTCGGGGGGGGCGAATTCTGGGGCCAACGTCCTGACTTTC
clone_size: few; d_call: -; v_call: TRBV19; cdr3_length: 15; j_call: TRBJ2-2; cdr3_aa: CASRSPGVSVGELFF; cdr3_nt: TGTGCCAGTAGGTCTCCGGGGGTTTCGGTCGGGGAGCTGTTTTTT
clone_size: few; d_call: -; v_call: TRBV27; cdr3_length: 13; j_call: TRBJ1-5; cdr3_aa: CASRPGAGEPQHF; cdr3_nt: TGTGCCAGCAGACCCGGGGCGGGGGAGCCCCAGCATTTT
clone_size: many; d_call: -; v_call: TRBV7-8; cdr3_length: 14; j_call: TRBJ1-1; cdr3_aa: CASEELPMNTEAFF; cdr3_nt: TGTGCCAGCGAGGAACTACCCATGAACACTGAAGCTTTCTTT
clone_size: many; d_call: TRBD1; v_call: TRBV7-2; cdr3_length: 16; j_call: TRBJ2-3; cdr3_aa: CASPSPGTGLTDTQYF; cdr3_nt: TGTGCCAGCCCCTCCCCCGGGACAGGGCTGACAGATACGCAGTATTTT
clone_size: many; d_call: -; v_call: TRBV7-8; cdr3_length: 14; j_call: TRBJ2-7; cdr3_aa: CASSEPGGGYEQYF; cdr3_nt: TGTGCCAGCAGCGAGCCCGGGGGTGGTTACGAGCAGTACTTC
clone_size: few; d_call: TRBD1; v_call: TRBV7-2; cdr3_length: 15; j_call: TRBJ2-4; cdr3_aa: CASSHGTGDWSIQYF; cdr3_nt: TGTGCCAGCAGCCATGGGACAGGGGATTGGAGCATTCAGTACTTC
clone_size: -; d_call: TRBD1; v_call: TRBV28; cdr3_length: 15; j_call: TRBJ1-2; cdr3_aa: CASSSPGTGFYDYTF; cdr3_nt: TGTGCCAGCAGCAGTCCCGGGACAGGGTTCTATGACTACACCTTC
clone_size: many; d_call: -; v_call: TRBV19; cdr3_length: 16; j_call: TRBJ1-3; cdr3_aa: CASSIDESFAGNTIYF; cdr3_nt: TGTGCCAGTAGTATAGACGAGAGCTTCGCTGGAAACACCATATATTTT
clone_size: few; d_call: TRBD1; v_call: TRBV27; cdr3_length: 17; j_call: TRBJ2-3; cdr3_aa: CASSFYVGTGRTDTQYF; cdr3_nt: TGTGCCAGCAGTTTTTATGTTGGGACAGGGCGCACAGATACGCAGTATTTT
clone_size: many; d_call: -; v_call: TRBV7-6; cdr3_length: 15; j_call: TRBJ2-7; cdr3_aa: CASSLAGGLMYEQYF; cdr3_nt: TGTGCCAGCAGCTTAGCAGGGGGACTTATGTACGAGCAGTACTTC
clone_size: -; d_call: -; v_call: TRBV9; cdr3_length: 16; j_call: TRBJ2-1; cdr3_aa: CASSVVHRGLSNEQFF; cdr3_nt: TGTGCCAGCAGCGTAGTTCATCGTGGATTGAGCAATGAGCAGTTCTTC
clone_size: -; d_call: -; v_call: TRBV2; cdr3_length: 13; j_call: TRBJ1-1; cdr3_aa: CAKPGTQNTEAFF; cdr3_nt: TGTGCCAAACCCGGGACACAGAACACTGAAGCTTTCTTT
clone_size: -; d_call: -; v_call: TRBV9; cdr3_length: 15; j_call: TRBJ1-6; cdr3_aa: CASSVGGQANSPLHF; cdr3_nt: TGTGCCAGCAGCGTCGGGGGGCAGGCTAATTCACCCCTCCACTTT
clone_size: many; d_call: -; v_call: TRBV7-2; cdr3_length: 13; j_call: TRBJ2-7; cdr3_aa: CASSSHSGREQYF; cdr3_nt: TGTGCCAGCAGTTCCCACTCCGGAAGGGAGCAGTACTTC
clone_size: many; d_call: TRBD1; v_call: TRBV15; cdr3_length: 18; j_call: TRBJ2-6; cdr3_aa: CATSSFRDRDIGANVLTF; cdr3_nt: TGTGCCACCAGCAGTTTCCGGGACAGGGACATCGGGGCCAACGTCCTGACTTTC
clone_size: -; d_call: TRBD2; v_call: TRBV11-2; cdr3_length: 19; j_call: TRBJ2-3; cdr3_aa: CASTPWEASGGRGPDTQYF; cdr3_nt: TGTGCCAGCACCCCTTGGGAGGCTAGCGGGGGCCGGGGTCCAGATACGCAGTATTTT
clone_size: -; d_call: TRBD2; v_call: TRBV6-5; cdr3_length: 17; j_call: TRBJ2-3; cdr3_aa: CASSYYAAGGPADTQYF; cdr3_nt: TGTGCCAGCAGTTACTACGCAGCGGGGGGGCCTGCAGATACGCAGTATTTT
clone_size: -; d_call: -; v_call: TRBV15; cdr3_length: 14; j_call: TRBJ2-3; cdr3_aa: CATSRKGWADTQYF; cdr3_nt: TGTGCCACCAGCAGAAAGGGGTGGGCAGATACGCAGTATTTT
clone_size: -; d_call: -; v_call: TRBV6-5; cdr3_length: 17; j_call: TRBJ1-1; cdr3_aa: CASSSRFSGSKDSEAFF; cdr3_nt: TGTGCCAGCAGCTCCAGATTTTCGGGTAGTAAAGACTCTGAAGCTTTCTTT
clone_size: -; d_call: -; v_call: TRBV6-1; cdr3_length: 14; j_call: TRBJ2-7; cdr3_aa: CASTSFGGSYEQYF; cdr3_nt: TGTGCCAGCACCTCATTTGGGGGTTCCTACGAGCAGTACTTC
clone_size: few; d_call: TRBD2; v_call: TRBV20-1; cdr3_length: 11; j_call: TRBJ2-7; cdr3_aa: CSALLAGEQYF; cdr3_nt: TGCAGTGCTCTACTAGCGGGCGAGCAGTACTTC
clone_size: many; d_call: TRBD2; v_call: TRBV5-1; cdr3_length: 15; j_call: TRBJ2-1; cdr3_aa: CASSSASGEVDEQFF; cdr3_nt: TGCGCCAGCAGCTCGGCTAGCGGAGAAGTCGATGAGCAGTTCTTC
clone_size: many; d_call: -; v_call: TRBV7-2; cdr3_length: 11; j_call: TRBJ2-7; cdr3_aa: CASSLGTEQYF; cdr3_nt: TGTGCCAGCAGCCTCGGGACGGAGCAGTACTTC
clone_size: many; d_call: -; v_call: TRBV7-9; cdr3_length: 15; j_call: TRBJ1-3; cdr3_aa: CASSLRPYSGNTIYF; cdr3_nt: TGTGCCAGCAGCTTAAGGCCCTACTCTGGAAACACCATATATTTT
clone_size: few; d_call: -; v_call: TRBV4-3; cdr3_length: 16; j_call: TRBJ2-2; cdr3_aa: CASSQGSRTRAGELFF; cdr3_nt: TGCGCCAGCAGCCAAGGTTCCCGGACCAGGGCCGGGGAGCTGTTTTTT
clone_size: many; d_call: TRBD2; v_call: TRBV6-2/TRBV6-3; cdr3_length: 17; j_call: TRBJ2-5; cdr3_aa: CASSYGSWGTTQETQYF; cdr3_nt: TGTGCCAGCAGTTACGGATCGTGGGGGACTACACAAGAGACCCAGTACTTC
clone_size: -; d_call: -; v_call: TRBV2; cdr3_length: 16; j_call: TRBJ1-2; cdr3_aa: CASSEGVENANYGYTF; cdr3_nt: TGTGCCAGCAGTGAAGGTGTGGAAAACGCTAACTATGGCTACACCTTC
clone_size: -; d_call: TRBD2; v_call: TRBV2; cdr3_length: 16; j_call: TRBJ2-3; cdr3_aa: CASSELGGGLTDTQYF; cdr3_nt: TGTGCCAGCAGTGAGCTCGGCGGGGGGCTCACAGATACGCAGTATTTT
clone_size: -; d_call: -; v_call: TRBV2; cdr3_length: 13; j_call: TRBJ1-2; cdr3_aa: CASSEAWAEGYTF; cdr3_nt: TGTGCCAGCAGTGAAGCGTGGGCAGAAGGCTACACCTTC
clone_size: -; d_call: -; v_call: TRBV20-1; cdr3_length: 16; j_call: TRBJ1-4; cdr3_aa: CSARYTRGGRPEKLFF; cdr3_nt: TGCAGTGCTAGGTACACCCGGGGGGGCCGGCCTGAAAAACTGTTTTTT
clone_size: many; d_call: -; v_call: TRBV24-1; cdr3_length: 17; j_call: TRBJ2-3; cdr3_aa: CATSDSRTPGVADTQYF; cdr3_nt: TGTGCCACCAGTGATTCGAGAACCCCGGGAGTGGCAGATACGCAGTATTTT
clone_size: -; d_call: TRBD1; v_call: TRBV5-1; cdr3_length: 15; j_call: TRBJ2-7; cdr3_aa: CASSSQTGGTGEQYF; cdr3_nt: TGCGCCAGCAGCTCACAGACAGGGGGTACGGGGGAGCAGTACTTC
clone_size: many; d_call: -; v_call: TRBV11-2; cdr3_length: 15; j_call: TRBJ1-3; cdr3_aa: CASSLVYSSGNTIYF; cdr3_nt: TGTGCCAGCAGCTTAGTGTACAGCTCTGGAAACACCATATATTTT